The 18 T cell receptor beta chains in this list originate from one sample, sequenced in a study of beta chain features in type 1 diabetes. Whole-study findings and limits: Across all four CD4+ subsets, people with type 1 diabetes showed modestly shorter TCRB CDR3s.

The antigens for these receptors are not known. Since all of the isolated RNA was reverse transcribed, expressed TCRB transcripts were what got sequenced. Generated by immunoSEQ multiplex PCR, the TCRdb table keeps only in-frame clones and is missing some. The data contain fewer than 55,000 clones, about 40% of them singletons. Sample: Tregs from blood. These receptors originate from a man aged 25-45 years with type 1 diabetes.

CDR3 residues: CASSFFSETDTQYF. The CDR3, as DNA: TGCGCCAGCAGCTTTTTTTCTGAGACAGATACGCAGTATTTT. This chain links TRBV5-1 with TRBJ2-3, with D unresolved. The length of the CDR3 is 14 residues. CDR1 SGHRS and CDR2 YFSETQ come from the germline V gene. V was pared by 2 bases and J by 3 bases, with 10 bases between.

V gene TRBV29-1 combines with J gene TRBJ2-1; D perhaps matches TRBD2 (6 bases). This CDR3 comprises 14 residues. The germline V and J ends were trimmed by 5 bases and 5 bases, with 16 bases remaining between them. Germline V gives CDR1 SQVTM, CDR2 ANQGSEA. DNA of the CDR3: TGCAGCGTTTCAGGCGGGGTTGAAGACAATGAGCAGTTCTTC. Translated, it gives CSVSGGVEDNEQFF.

This clone showed up just a few times. The gene calls are TRBV7-2 and TRBJ2-5, with D hard to call. Trimming removed 2 bases from V and 4 bases from J, with 11 bases in between. The CDR3 is made up of 14 amino acids. The germline V gene has CDR1 SGHTA and CDR2 FQGNSA. The CDR3: CASSLSTLTETQYF. Written as DNA, the CDR3 is TGTGCCAGCAGCTTAAGCACTTTAACAGAGACCCAGTACTTC.

This clone was seen more than once but under ten times. The CDR3 protein is CASSRGQGETQYF. As DNA, the CDR3 is TGCGCCAGCAGCCGGGGACAGGGTGAGACCCAGTACTTC. This chain uses TRBV5-1 with TRBJ2-5; 9 nucleotides agree with TRBD1. In germline, CDR1 is SGHRS, CDR2 YFSETQ. Losses at the gene ends were 4 bases for V and 5 bases for J; bases not matched to a gene: 3. This CDR3 comprises 13 residues. The full variable domain, completed using reference TRBV5-1 and TRBJ2-5, is KAGVTQTPRYLIKTRGQQVTLSCSPISGHRSVSWYQQTPGQGLQFLFEYFSETQRNKGNFPGRFSGRQFSNSRSEMNVSTLELGDSALYLCASSRGQGETQYFGPGTRLLVL.

This chain links TRBV7-9 with TRBJ2-5, with 10 bases fitting TRBD1. The J call may be faulty, since TRBJ2-7 better matches the DNA end. The germline V gene encodes CDR1 SEHNR and CDR2 FQNEAQ (reference sequence). This CDR3 has 13 residues. CDR3 amino acids: CASGDRGYGEQYF. The CDR3 nucleotides are TGTGCCAGCGGGGACAGGGGTTATGGCGAGCAGTACTTC.

This clone came up a few times. The CDR3 loop reads CASSQGTAQYEQYF. CDR3 in DNA: TGCGCCAGCAGCCAAGGGACAGCCCAATACGAGCAGTACTTC. The chain carries TRBV4-3 and TRBJ2-7; D might be TRBD1 (6 bases). The germline gives CDR1 LGHNA, CDR2 YSLEER. V was cut by 1 base and J by 4 bases, with 11 bases left in between. The CDR3 is 14 residues long.

The rearrangement joins TRBV2 to TRBJ2-2, with 7 positions matching TRBD1. The germline CDR1 and CDR2 sequences are SNHLY and FYNNEI. V shed 5 bases and J 4 bases; nucleotides not matched to a gene: 7. The CDR3 totals 15 residues. CDR3 sequence reads: CASSRQGFFTGELFF. As DNA, the CDR3 is TGTGCCAGCAGTCGACAGGGATTTTTCACCGGGGAGCTGTTTTTT.

The gene calls are TRBV11-2 and TRBJ1-5, with no clear D. The germline V and J ends were trimmed by 2 bases and 7 bases, with 9 bases remaining between them. This CDR3 is 13 amino acids long. CDR1 and CDR2 (germline): SGHAT, FQNNGV. Here the CDR3 reads CASSLYEYQPQHF. The DNA for the CDR3 is TGTGCCAGCAGCTTATACGAGTACCAGCCCCAGCATTTT.

The chain uses TRBV14 and TRBJ2-3; D gene uncertain. Germline values: CDR1 SGHDN, CDR2 FVKESK. The ends were cut back, 0 bases at V and 7 bases at J, with 8 bases in the middle. The CDR3 totals 13 residues. For the CDR3, the DNA is TGTGCCAGCAGCCAAGACCGCCAGAATACGCAGTATTTT. Translation gives CASSQDRQNTQYF.

This clone has only a few counts. J is TRBJ1-1 and V is TRBV2; D ambiguous. V was pared by 4 bases and J by 9 bases, with 18 bases between. CDR1 is SNHLY and CDR2 is FYNNEI in the germline V gene. CDR3 length: 14 amino acids. The DNA of the CDR3 is TGTGCCAGCAGTGGGTCCGGTCCGGGGAGGCAAGCTTTCTTT. This translates into CASSGSGPGRQAFF.

V and J are TRBV15 and TRBJ2-1, with 7 bases that match TRBD1. Trimming cost V 6 bases and J 2 bases; bases outside gene matches: 4. The germline gives CDR1 LNHNV, CDR2 YYDKDF (reference sequence). This CDR3 region has 14 residues. DNA for the CDR3: TGTGCCACCAGTCGACAGGGTACCTACAATGAGCAGTTCTTC. Its protein is CATSRQGTYNEQFF.

The J gene is TRBJ1-1, the V gene TRBV5-1; D is unresolved. V shed 0 bases and J shed 3 bases, with 6 bases lying between them. The CDR3 length is 13 residues. CDR1 and CDR2 (germline): SGHRS, YFSETQ. The CDR3 sequence is CASSLEVDTEAFF. The CDR3 DNA reads as TGCGCCAGCAGCTTGGAAGTAGACACTGAAGCTTTCTTT. Supplemented by reference TRBV5-1 and TRBJ1-1, the full variable domain reads KAGVTQTPRYLIKTRGQQVTLSCSPISGHRSVSWYQQTPGQGLQFLFEYFSETQRNKGNFPGRFSGRQFSNSRSEMNVSTLELGDSALYLCASSLEVDTEAFFGQGTRLTVV.

This clone was counted between two and nine times. This chain joins TRBV28 and TRBJ2-4; no reliable D call. This CDR3 spans 16 amino acids. Germline V gene lookup returns CDR1 MDHEN and CDR2 SYDVKM. The germline V and J ends were trimmed by 4 bases and 1 base, with 14 bases remaining between them. CDR3 residues: CASSSHPSLAKNIQYF. The CDR3 DNA sequence: TGTGCCAGCAGTTCTCACCCGAGTTTGGCCAAAAACATTCAGTACTTC.

This clone has a handful of counts. The genes are TRBV6-6 and TRBJ2-1, with 7 bases that match TRBD2. CDR1 and CDR2 from the germline V gene are MNHNY and SVGAGI (reference sequence). The CDR3 runs 15 residues. V shed 6 bases and J 4 bases; nucleotides not matched to a gene: 9. The CDR3, as DNA: TGTGCCAGCAGCGACCTAGCGGATATTTACAATGAGCAGTTCTTC. Residues: CASSDLADIYNEQFF.

In this sample, this clone turned up a few times. V usage is TRBV4-3 and J usage is TRBJ1-2; D is undetermined. This CDR3 comprises 18 residues. Germline loops: CDR1 LGHNA, CDR2 YSLEER. Trimming left V 1 base short and J 4 bases short, with 22 bases between. This CDR3 is CASSQGGSGLADIYGYTF. The CDR3 DNA follows: TGCGCCAGCAGCCAAGGAGGGAGCGGCTTGGCGGATATCTATGGCTACACCTTC.

The gene calls are TRBV7-2 and TRBJ2-3; 11 bases line up with TRBD2. Germline lookup yields CDR1 SGHTA and CDR2 FQGNSA. The CDR3 runs 14 residues. Losses at the gene ends were 4 bases for V and 5 bases for J; bases not matched to a gene: 2. CDR3 DNA: TGTGCCAGCAGCTCTAGCGGGGGGATAGATACGCAGTATTTT. This codes for CASSSSGGIDTQYF.

This chain links TRBV9 with TRBJ2-5, with 10 bases fitting TRBD2. V trimming: 0 bases; J trimming: 3 bases; junction bases outside the gene matches: 8. Germline V gene data show CDR1 as SGDLS and CDR2 as YYNGEE. The CDR3 has 17 amino acids. The CDR3, as DNA: TGTGCCAGCAGCGTAGACGCTAGCGGGAGAGTGAAAGAGACCCAGTACTTC. Translating it yields CASSVDASGRVKETQYF. Variable domain in full (rest from reference TRBV9 and TRBJ2-5): DSGVTQTPKHLITATGQRVTLRCSPRSGDLSVYWYQQSLDQGLQFLIQYYNGEERAKGNILERFSAQQFPDLHSELNLSSLELGDSALYFCASSVDASGRVKETQYFGPGTRLLVL.

The chain employs TRBV2 and TRBJ1-6, with 7 positions matching TRBD1. The CDR3 has 15 amino acids. Germline trimming cut 5 bases from V and 5 bases from J; bases unmatched to any gene: 6. CDR1 SNHLY and CDR2 FYNNEI come from the germline V gene. This chain's CDR3 is CASSLQGKDNSPLHF. CDR3 DNA: TGTGCCAGCAGTTTACAGGGGAAGGATAATTCACCCCTCCACTTT.